The 10 T cell receptor beta chains listed next were all sequenced from one sample in a study of shared clonotypes between healthy human individuals. The method was immunoSEQ multiplex PCR; TCRdb's version includes in-frame clones alone and lacks a portion of them. In the table there are some 1,600,000 clones, 95% to 99% of which are singletons. Sequencing was carried out using naive CD4+ T cells sorted from blood. Subset noted: CD45RA+ positively selected. Every receptor here comes from a man aged 30 to 45 in good health.

The CDR3 sequence: CARPVGVYQETQYF. The CDR3 DNA follows: TGTGCCCGACCTGTCGGGGTATACCAAGAGACCCAGTACTTC. The V call is TRBV27, the J call TRBJ2-5; perhaps TRBD2 as D (5 bases). CDR3 length equals 14 residues. CDR1 and CDR2 (germline): MNHEY, SMNVEV (reference sequence). V dropped 11 bases and J dropped 0 bases, with 16 bases sitting between them.

The V gene is TRBV10-3, the J gene TRBJ2-6, with a possible D match to TRBD1 (6 bases). Between the trimmed V and J ends, which lost 5 bases and 0 bases, there was a span of 11 bases. In germline, CDR1 is ENHRY, CDR2 SYGVKD. The CDR3 sequence is 16 residues long. The CDR3 reads CAISPDSTSGANVLTF. CDR3 coding DNA: TGTGCCATCAGTCCGGACAGTACCTCTGGGGCCAACGTCCTGACTTTC.

This clone was found once. This chain joins TRBV28 and TRBJ2-1, with 7 positions matching TRBD1. The CDR3 totals 15 residues. V dropped 6 bases and J dropped 8; count of bases not matched to a gene: 13. Looked up from germline, CDR1 is MDHEN and CDR2 is SYDVKM. This chain's CDR3 is CASSPTGATVHEQFF. In nucleotides, the CDR3 is TGTGCCAGCAGCCCAACAGGGGCGACAGTCCATGAGCAGTTCTTC. Full variable domain (remainder filled in from reference TRBV28 and TRBJ2-1): DVKVTQSSRYLVKRTGEKVFLECVQDMDHENMFWYRQDPGLGLRLIYFSYDVKMKEKGDIPEGYSVSREKKERFSLILESASTNQTSMYLCASSPTGATVHEQFFGPGTRLTVL.

The chain employs TRBV5-1 and TRBJ1-2; TRBD1 matches 7 bases. Germline CDR1 and CDR2: SGHRS and YFSETQ. Unmatched junction bases numbered 9, after V lost 3 bases and J lost 10 bases. The CDR3 runs 13 residues. The DNA for the CDR3 is TGCGCCAGCAGCTCCATTGCAGGGGGGTTCTACACCTTC. This gives the protein CASSSIAGGFYTF. The full variable domain, rest sourced from reference TRBV5-1 and TRBJ1-2, is KAGVTQTPRYLIKTRGQQVTLSCSPISGHRSVSWYQQTPGQGLQFLFEYFSETQRNKGNFPGRFSGRQFSNSRSEMNVSTLELGDSALYLCASSSIAGGFYTFGSGTRLTVV.

This CDR3 is CASTADRQETQYF. The CDR3 DNA is TGTGCCAGCACCGCTGACAGGCAAGAGACCCAGTACTTC. The V gene is TRBV5-4, the J gene TRBJ2-5; tentatively, D is TRBD1 (6 bases). Trimming shortened V by 6 bases and J by 2 bases, and 11 bases separated the two germline ends. The germline gives CDR1 SGHNT, CDR2 YYREEE (reference sequence). The CDR3 runs to 13 residues.

This clone was counted a single time. The rearrangement joins TRBV2 to TRBJ1-1, with a possible D match to TRBD1 (6 bases). Germline V CDR1 and CDR2: SNHLY, FYNNEI. This CDR3 comprises 13 residues. V was cut by 7 bases and J by 4 bases, with 13 bases left in between. CDR3: CASNGGAGTEAFF. CDR3 in DNA: TGTGCCAGCAACGGGGGGGCGGGCACTGAAGCTTTCTTT.

This chain connects TRBV29-1 to TRBJ1-1; a possible D gene is TRBD1 (6 bases). Germline V gene lookup returns CDR1 SQVTM and CDR2 ANQGSEA. V lost 6 bases to trimming and J lost 0 bases, with 14 bases between them. The CDR3 spans 14 residues. CDR3 coding DNA: TGCAGCGTGGGGGGGGCCCAATTGAACACTGAAGCTTTCTTT. Encoded protein: CSVGGAQLNTEAFF.

CDR3 DNA sequence: TGTGCCAGCAGCTTAGACGGAATTAGCAATCAGCCCCAGCATTTT. Protein sequence: CASSLDGISNQPQHF. The gene calls are TRBV7-2 and TRBJ1-5; D unresolved. Germline lookup yields CDR1 SGHTA and CDR2 FQGNSA. The CDR3 contains 15 residues. Between the trimmed V and J ends, which lost 1 base and 0 bases, there was a span of 7 bases.

The chain carries TRBV14 and TRBJ2-7; a weak D match, TRBD1 (5 bases). Germline V gene sequence: CDR1 SGHDN, CDR2 FVKESK. Trimming took off 0 bases at V and 2 bases at J, with 14 bases between the two ends. The CDR3 has 16 amino acids. CDR3 nucleotides: TGTGCCAGCAGCCAAGATGGGGCCATACCCACCTACGAGCAGTACTTC. This encodes CASSQDGAIPTYEQYF.

The V call is TRBV6-5, the J call TRBJ1-1; D perhaps matches TRBD1 (5 bases). This CDR3 comprises 14 residues. Germline CDR1 is MNHEY and CDR2 is SVGAGI. Trimming removed 3 bases at V and 4 bases at J, with 12 bases between. The DNA for the CDR3 is TGTGCCAGCAGTTATTCGGGGGGATTCACTGAAGCTTTCTTT. It codes for CASSYSGGFTEAFF.